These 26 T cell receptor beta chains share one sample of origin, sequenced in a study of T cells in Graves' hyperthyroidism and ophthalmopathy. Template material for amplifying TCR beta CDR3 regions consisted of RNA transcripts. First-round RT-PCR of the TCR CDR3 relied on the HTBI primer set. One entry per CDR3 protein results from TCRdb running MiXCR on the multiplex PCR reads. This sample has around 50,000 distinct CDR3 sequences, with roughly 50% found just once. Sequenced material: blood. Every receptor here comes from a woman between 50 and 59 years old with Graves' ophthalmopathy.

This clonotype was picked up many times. CDR3 in DNA: TGTGCCAGTAGCCACACAGGGATCTACAATGAGCAGTTCTTC. It encodes CASSHTGIYNEQFF. V gene TRBV19 combines with J gene TRBJ2-1; a weak D match, TRBD1 (6 bases). CDR3 length: 14 residues. The germline V and J ends were trimmed by 6 bases and 3 bases, with 12 bases remaining between them. Germline values: CDR1 LNHDA, CDR2 SQIVND (reference sequence).

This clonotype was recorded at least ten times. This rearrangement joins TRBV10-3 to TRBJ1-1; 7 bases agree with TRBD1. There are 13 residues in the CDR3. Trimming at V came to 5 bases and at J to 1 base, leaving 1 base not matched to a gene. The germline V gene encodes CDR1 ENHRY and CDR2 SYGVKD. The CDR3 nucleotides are TGTGCCATCAGTAGACAGGGGAACACTGAAGCTTTCTTT. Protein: CAISRQGNTEAFF.

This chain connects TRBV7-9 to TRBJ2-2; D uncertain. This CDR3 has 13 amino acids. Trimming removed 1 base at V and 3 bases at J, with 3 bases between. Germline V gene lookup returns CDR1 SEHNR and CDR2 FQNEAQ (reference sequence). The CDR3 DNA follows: TGTGCCAGCAGCTTAGGATACACCGGGGAGCTGTTTTTT. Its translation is CASSLGYTGELFF.

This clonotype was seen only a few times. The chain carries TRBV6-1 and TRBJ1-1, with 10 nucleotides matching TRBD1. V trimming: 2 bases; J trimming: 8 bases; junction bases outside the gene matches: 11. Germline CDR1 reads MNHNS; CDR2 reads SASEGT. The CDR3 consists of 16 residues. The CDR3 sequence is CASSETDRGLLAEAFF. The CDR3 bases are TGTGCCAGCAGTGAAACCGACAGGGGGCTCCTGGCGGAAGCTTTCTTT.

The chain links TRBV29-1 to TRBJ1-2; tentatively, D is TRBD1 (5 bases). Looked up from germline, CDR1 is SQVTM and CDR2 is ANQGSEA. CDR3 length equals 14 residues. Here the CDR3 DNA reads TGCAGAGCTAAGGCAGGGTCGGGAGACTATGGCTACACCTTC. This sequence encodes CRAKAGSGDYGYTF.

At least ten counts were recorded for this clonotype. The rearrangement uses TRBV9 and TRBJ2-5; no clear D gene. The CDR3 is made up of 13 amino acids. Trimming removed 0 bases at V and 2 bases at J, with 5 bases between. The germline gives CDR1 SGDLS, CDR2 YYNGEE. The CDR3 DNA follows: TGTGCCAGCAGCGTAGTTGGACAAGAGACCCAGTACTTC. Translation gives CASSVVGQETQYF.

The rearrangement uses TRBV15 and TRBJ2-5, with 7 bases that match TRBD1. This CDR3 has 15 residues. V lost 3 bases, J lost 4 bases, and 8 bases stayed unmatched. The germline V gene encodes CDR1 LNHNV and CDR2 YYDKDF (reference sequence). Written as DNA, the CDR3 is TGTGCCACCAGCAGCGAAGACAGGGCGCGAGAGACCCAGTACTTC. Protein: CATSSEDRARETQYF.

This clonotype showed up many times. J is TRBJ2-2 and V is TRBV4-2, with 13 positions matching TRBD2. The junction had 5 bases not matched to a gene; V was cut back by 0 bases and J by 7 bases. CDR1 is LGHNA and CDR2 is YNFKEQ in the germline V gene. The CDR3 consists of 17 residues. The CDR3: CASSQELAGGPFGELFF. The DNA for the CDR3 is TGTGCCAGCAGCCAAGAACTAGCGGGAGGGCCTTTCGGGGAGCTGTTTTTT.

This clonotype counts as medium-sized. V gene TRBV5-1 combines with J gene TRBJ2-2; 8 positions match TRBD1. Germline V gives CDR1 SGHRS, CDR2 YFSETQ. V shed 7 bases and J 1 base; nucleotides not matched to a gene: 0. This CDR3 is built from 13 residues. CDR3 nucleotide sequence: TGCGCCAGCGGACAGGGGAACACCGGGGAGCTGTTTTTT. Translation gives CASGQGNTGELFF.

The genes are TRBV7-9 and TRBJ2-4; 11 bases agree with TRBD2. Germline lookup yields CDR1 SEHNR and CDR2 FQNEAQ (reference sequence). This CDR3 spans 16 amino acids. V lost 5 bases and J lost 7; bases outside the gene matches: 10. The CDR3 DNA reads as TGTGCCAGCAGCCAAGATAATAGCGGGGGGGCCAACATTCAGTACTTC. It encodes CASSQDNSGGANIQYF. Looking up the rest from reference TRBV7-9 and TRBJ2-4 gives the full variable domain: DTGVSQNPRHKITKRGQNVTFRCDPISEHNRLYWYRQTLGQGPEFLTYFQNEAQLEKSRLLSDRFSAERPKGSFSTLEIQRTEQGDSAMYLCASSQDNSGGANIQYFGAGTRLSVL.

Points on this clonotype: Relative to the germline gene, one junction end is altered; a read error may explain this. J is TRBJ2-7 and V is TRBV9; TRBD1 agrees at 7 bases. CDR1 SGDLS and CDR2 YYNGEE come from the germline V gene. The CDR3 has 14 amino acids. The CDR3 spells CANSPMTGSHEQHF. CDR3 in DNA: TGTGCCAACAGCCCGATGACAGGGAGCCACGAGCAGCACTTC.

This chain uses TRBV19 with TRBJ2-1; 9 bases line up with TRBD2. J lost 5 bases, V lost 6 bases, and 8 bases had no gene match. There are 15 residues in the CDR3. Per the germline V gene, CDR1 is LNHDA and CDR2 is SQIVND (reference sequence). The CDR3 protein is CASRRSGSVDNEQFF. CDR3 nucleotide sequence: TGTGCCAGTAGACGTAGCGGGAGCGTGGACAATGAGCAGTTCTTC.

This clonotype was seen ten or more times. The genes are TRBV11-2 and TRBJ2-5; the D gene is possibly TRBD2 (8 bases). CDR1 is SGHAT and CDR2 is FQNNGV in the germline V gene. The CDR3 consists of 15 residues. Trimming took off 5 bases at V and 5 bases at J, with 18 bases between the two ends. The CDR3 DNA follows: TGTGCCAGCAGCCGACAGGGCGGGGGGTTGGAGACCCAGTACTTC. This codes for CASSRQGGGLETQYF.

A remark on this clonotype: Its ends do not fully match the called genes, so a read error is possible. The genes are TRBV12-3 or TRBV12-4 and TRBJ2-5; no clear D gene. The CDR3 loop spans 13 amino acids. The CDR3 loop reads CASSPESLEIQDF. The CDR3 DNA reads TGTGCCAGCAGCCCGGAGAGTTTAGAGATCCAGGACTTC.

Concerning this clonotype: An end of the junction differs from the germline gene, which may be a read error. The CDR3 sequence: CASSLRGGTEVFF. The CDR3 DNA is TGTGCCAGCAGCTTAAGGGGGGGAACTGAAGTTTTCTTT. The chain carries TRBV7-9 and TRBJ1-1; D is perhaps TRBD1 (6 bases). This CDR3 comprises 13 residues. The germline CDR1 and CDR2 sequences are SEHNR and FQNEAQ (reference sequence).

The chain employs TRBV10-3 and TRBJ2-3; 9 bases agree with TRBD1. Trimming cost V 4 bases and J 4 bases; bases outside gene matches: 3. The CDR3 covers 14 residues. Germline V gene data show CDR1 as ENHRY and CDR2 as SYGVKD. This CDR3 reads CAISGRQGADTQYF. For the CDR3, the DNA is TGTGCCATCAGTGGTAGACAGGGGGCAGATACGCAGTATTTT.

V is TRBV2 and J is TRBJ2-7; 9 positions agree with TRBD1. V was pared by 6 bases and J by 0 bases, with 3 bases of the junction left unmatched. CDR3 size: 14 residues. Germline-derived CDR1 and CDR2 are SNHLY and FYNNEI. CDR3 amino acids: CASRAQGASYEQYF. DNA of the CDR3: TGTGCCAGCAGAGCACAGGGGGCCTCCTACGAGCAGTACTTC.

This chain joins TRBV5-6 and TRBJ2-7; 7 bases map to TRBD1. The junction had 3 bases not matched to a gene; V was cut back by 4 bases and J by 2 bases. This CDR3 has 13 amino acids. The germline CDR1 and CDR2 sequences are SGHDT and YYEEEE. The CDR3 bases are TGTGCCAGCAGCCGGGACAGAGCCTACGAGCAGTACTTC. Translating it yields CASSRDRAYEQYF.

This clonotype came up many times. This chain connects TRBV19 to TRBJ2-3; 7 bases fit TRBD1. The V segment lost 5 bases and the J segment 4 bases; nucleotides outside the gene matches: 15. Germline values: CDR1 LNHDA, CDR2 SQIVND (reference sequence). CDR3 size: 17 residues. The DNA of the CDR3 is TGTGCCAGTAGTTGGAGACTCACAGGGGAAAGGGCAGATACGCAGTATTTT. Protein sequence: CASSWRLTGERADTQYF.

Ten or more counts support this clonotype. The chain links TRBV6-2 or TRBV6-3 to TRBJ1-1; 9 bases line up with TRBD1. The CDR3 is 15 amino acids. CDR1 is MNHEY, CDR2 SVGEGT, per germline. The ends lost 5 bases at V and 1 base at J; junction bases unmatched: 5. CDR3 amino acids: CASSGTGPSNTEAFF. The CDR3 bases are TGTGCCAGCAGTGGGACAGGGCCCTCGAACACTGAAGCTTTCTTT.

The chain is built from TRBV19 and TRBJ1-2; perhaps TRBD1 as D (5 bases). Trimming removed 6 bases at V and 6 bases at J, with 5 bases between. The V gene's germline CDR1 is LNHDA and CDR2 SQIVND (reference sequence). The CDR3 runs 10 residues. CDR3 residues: CASRGDGYTF. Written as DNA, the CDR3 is TGTGCCAGTAGGGGGGATGGCTACACCTTC.

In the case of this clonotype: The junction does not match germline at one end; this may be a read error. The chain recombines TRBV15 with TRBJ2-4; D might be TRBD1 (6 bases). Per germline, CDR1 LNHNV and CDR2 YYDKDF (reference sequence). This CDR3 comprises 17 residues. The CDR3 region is CTTSRGVGTPLGNIQYF. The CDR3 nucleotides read TGTACCACCAGCAGGGGAGTGGGGACCCCGCTTGGAAACATTCAGTACTTC.

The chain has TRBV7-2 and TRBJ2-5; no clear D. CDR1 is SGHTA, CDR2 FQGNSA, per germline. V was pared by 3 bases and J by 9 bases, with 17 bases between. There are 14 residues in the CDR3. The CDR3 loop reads CASSLTDSNQPQYF. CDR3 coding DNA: TGTGCCAGCAGCTTGACGGATAGCAATCAGCCCCAGTACTTC.

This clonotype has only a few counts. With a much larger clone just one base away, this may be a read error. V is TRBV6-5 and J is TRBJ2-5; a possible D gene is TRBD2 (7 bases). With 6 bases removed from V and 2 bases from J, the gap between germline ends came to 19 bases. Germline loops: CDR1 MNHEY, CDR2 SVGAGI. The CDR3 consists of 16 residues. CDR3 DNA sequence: TGTGCCAGCAGCCGTCGAGAGGGGGGGAGGCAAGAGACCCAGTACTTC. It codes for CASSRREGGRQETQYF.

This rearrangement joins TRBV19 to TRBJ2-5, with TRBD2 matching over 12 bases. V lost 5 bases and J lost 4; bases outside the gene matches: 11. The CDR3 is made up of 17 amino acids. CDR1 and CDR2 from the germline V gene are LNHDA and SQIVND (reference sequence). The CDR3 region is CASSSTSGSMSRETQYF. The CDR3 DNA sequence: TGTGCCAGTAGTTCGACTAGCGGGAGTATGTCACGAGAGACCCAGTACTTC. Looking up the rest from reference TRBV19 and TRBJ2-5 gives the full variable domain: DGGITQSPKYLFRKEGQNVTLSCEQNLNHDAMYWYRQDPGQGLRLIYYSQIVNDFQKGDIAEGYSVSREKKESFPLTVTSAQKNPTAFYLCASSSTSGSMSRETQYFGPGTRLLVL.

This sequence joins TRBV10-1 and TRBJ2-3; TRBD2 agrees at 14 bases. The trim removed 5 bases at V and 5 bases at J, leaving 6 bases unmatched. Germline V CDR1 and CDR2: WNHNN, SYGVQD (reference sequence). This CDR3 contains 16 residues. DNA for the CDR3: TGCGCCAGCAGTCATGGGGGACTAGCGGGAGAAGATACGCAGTATTTT. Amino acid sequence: CASSHGGLAGEDTQYF.